This passage covers 27 T cell receptor beta chains from one sample sequenced in a study of monozygotic twins with inflammatory bowel disease. TCRdb re-called the 5' RACE reads and gives one entry per CDR3 protein, without DNA. The sample totals around 450,000 distinct CDR3 sequences; its top ten clones hold about 2.4%. What was sequenced was blood. These receptors were taken from a human donor with ulcerative colitis or Crohn's disease, or a healthy co-twin of an affected twin (not recorded which).

V usage is TRBV30 and J usage is TRBJ2-1. CDR1 is GTSNPN, CDR2 SVGIG, per germline (reference sequence). The CDR3 contains 12 residues. The CDR3 sequence is CAWSDWDNEQFF.

The J gene is TRBJ2-1, the V gene TRBV20-1; the TRBD2 assignment by TCRdb is unverifiable without DNA. This CDR3 region has 14 residues. The germline gives CDR1 DFQATT, CDR2 SNEGSKA (reference sequence). CDR3 in amino acids: CSAPRLAGTNEQFF.

V usage is TRBV18 and J usage is TRBJ1-3. CDR1 and CDR2 (germline): KGHSH, LQKENI. The CDR3 runs to 15 residues. The CDR3 loop reads CASSPDPSSGNTIYF.

The chain has TRBV7-2 and TRBJ2-2. This CDR3 contains 11 residues. CDR1 SGHTA and CDR2 FQGNSA come from the germline V gene. The CDR3 sequence is CASSVTGELFF.

The V call is TRBV20-1, the J call TRBJ1-2; the D call of TRBD1 rests on TCRdb alone, since no DNA is present to check it. CDR1 is DFQATT, CDR2 SNEGSKA, per germline (reference sequence). CDR3 length: 15 amino acids. CDR3 residues: CSASGGQGTNYGYTF.

V is TRBV9 and J is TRBJ2-7; TCRdb selects TRBD2, and the lack of DNA leaves this call unchecked. Germline CDR1 reads SGDLS; CDR2 reads YYNGEE. The length of the CDR3 is 17 residues. Here the CDR3 reads CASSVGGDRALGNEQYF.

This chain connects TRBV20-1 to TRBJ2-3; absent DNA, TCRdb's TRBD2 call cannot be checked. Germline V lookup: CDR1 DFQATT, CDR2 SNEGSKA (reference sequence). The CDR3 totals 15 residues. This CDR3 reads CSAIARLAGTDTQYF.

This chain uses TRBV7-2 with TRBJ1-1; the TCRdb call, TRBD1, lacks DNA for checking. The CDR3 loop spans 12 amino acids. Germline V gene sequence: CDR1 SGHTA, CDR2 FQGNSA. CDR3 amino acids: CASSHDTGKAFF.

The chain recombines TRBV4-2 with TRBJ2-7; the D gene TCRdb calls, TRBD2, cannot be checked with no DNA. This CDR3 contains 18 residues. Germline values: CDR1 LGHNA, CDR2 YNFKEQ. The CDR3 loop reads CASSHPRKEGGRAHEQYF.

The genes are TRBV20-1 and TRBJ2-2; absent DNA, TCRdb's TRBD2 call cannot be checked. This CDR3 contains 17 residues. CDR1 is DFQATT and CDR2 is SNEGSKA in the germline V gene (reference sequence). This chain's CDR3 is CSARSSGTVGSTGELFF.

This chain joins TRBV27 and TRBJ1-2; without DNA, the TCRdb call of TRBD1 cannot be checked. The CDR3 totals 15 residues. Germline-derived CDR1 and CDR2 are MNHEY and SMNVEV (reference sequence). CDR3 region: CASSFRGQGAEGYTF.

The chain recombines TRBV15 with TRBJ2-7. This CDR3 contains 13 residues. Germline V lookup: CDR1 LNHNV, CDR2 YYDKDF (reference sequence). The CDR3 sequence: CATSRELAREQYF.

The chain is built from TRBV20-1 and TRBJ2-4; TCRdb calls TRBD1, which cannot be checked without DNA. CDR3 length equals 16 residues. Germline assignment: CDR1 DFQATT and CDR2 SNEGSKA (reference sequence). The CDR3 reads CSARKGEDLAKNIQYF.

V usage is TRBV7-8 and J usage is TRBJ1-2; TCRdb's D call, TRBD1, is unchecked because there is no DNA. This CDR3 contains 13 residues. From germline, CDR1 is SGHVS and CDR2 FQNEAQ. The CDR3 reads CASSPRTAYGYTF.

The chain joins TRBV12-3 or TRBV12-4 to TRBJ1-2; TCRdb's D gene call, TRBD1, goes unchecked for lack of DNA. This CDR3 has 15 amino acids. CDR3 sequence reads: CASSSWTGGNYGYTF.

V is TRBV7-9 and J is TRBJ1-3. This CDR3 is built from 17 residues. Germline V gives CDR1 SEHNR, CDR2 FQNEAQ (reference sequence). CDR3 loop: CASSLYSIFASGNTIYF.

CDR3 sequence reads: CASSSDRGGHEQYF. V gene TRBV5-1 combines with J gene TRBJ2-7; checking the TCRdb D call of TRBD1 is not possible without DNA. CDR3 size: 14 residues. Germline loops: CDR1 SGHRS, CDR2 YFSETQ.

The CDR3 protein is CASSLTQGAGGYTF. V is TRBV5-6 and J is TRBJ1-2; TCRdb indicates TRBD1, and absent DNA this call remains unverified. Germline V gene lookup returns CDR1 SGHDT and CDR2 YYEEEE. The CDR3 runs 14 residues.

The chain carries TRBV7-8 and TRBJ1-1. Germline CDR1 SGHVS, CDR2 FQNEAQ. The CDR3 is made up of 13 amino acids. CDR3 residues: CASSLDEGLKAFF.

The gene calls are TRBV21-1 and TRBJ2-7; TCRdb outputs TRBD1, but without DNA this stays unchecked. TRBV21-1 is a recognized pseudogene. The CDR3 runs 13 residues. The CDR3 protein is CASLPRNPYEQYF.

This chain links TRBV5-1 with TRBJ1-3; TCRdb gives TRBD1 as the D gene, but with no DNA this cannot be confirmed. The CDR3 runs to 14 residues. Germline CDR1 SGHRS, CDR2 YFSETQ. The CDR3 sequence is CASSSGTLGNTIYF.

The rearrangement links TRBV14 to TRBJ2-1; TCRdb's D gene call, TRBD2, goes unchecked for lack of DNA. Germline lookup yields CDR1 SGHDN and CDR2 FVKESK. The CDR3 is made up of 16 amino acids. CDR3 loop: CASSPLSSGVYNEQFF.

The chain recombines TRBV5-6 with TRBJ2-2; the TRBD1 assignment by TCRdb is unverifiable without DNA. The germline gives CDR1 SGHDT, CDR2 YYEEEE. This CDR3 region has 14 residues. Here the CDR3 reads CASSFSGGSGELFF.

This chain uses TRBV12-3 or TRBV12-4 with TRBJ2-7; the D call from TCRdb, TRBD2, cannot be confirmed without DNA. The CDR3 is 12 residues long. The CDR3 loop is CASRRASYEQYF.

The chain employs TRBV7-2 and TRBJ1-5; TCRdb names TRBD1, which stays unverified in the absence of DNA. The germline CDR1 and CDR2 sequences are SGHTA and FQGNSA. This CDR3 has 15 amino acids. The CDR3 region is CASSPPGPYNQPQHF.

The V gene is TRBV3-1, the J gene TRBJ2-7; TCRdb's D gene call, TRBD2, goes unchecked for lack of DNA. CDR1 is LGHDT and CDR2 is YNNKEL in the germline V gene (reference sequence). The CDR3 sequence is 14 residues long. The CDR3 protein is CASSPPSGSAEQYF.

The CDR3 loop reads CASSLEMGNYGYTF. The J gene is TRBJ1-2, the V gene TRBV5-1. The germline V gene encodes CDR1 SGHRS and CDR2 YFSETQ. The CDR3 loop spans 14 amino acids. Looking up the rest from reference TRBV5-1 and TRBJ1-2 gives the full variable domain: KAGVTQTPRYLIKTRGQQVTLSCSPISGHRSVSWYQQTPGQGLQFLFEYFSETQRNKGNFPGRFSGRQFSNSRSEMNVSTLELGDSALYLCASSLEMGNYGYTFGSGTRLTVV.